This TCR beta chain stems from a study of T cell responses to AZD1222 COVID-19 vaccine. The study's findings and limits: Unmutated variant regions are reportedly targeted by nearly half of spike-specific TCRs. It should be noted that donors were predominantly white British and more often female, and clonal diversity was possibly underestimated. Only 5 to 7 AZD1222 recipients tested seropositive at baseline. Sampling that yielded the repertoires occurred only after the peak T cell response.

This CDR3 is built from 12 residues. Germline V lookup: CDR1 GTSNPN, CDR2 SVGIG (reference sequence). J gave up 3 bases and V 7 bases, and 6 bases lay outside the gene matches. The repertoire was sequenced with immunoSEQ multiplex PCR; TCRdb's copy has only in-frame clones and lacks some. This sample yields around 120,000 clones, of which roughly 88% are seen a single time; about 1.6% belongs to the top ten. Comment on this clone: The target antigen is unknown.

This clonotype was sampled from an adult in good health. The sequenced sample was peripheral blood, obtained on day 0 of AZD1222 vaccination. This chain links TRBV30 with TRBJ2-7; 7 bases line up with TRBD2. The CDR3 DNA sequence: TGTGCCTCTTGGGGGGGGGACTACGAGCAGTACTTC. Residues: CASWGGDYEQYF.